Below are 22 T cell receptor beta chains sequenced from a single sample in a study of PD-L1 blockade in urothelial cancer. Clones were read by immunoSEQ multiplex PCR, and TCRdb kept only the in-frame ones, dropping some. The sample lists about 69,000 clones; around 90% were seen once. The starting material was PBMCs, obtained around atezolizumab (anti-PD-L1) treatment. These receptors all come from a man between 60 and 75 years old with urothelial cancer.

The chain combines TRBV9 with TRBJ1-2, with D tentatively TRBD1 (5 bases). The germline gives CDR1 SGDLS, CDR2 YYNGEE. V dropped 0 bases and J dropped 0 bases, with 12 bases sitting between them. The CDR3 runs 16 residues. CDR3 nucleotide sequence: TGTGCCAGCAGCGTAGGTGAACAGGCTTCTAACTATGGCTACACCTTC. This sequence encodes CASSVGEQASNYGYTF.

The chain employs TRBV18 and TRBJ1-5; 9 bases line up with TRBD1. Losses at the gene ends were 2 bases for V and 5 bases for J; bases not matched to a gene: 1. The CDR3 is 14 residues long. CDR1 is KGHSH, CDR2 LQKENI, per germline. CDR3 nucleotides: TGTGCCAGCTCACCAACAGGGGGCTATCAGCCCCAGCATTTT. Translating it yields CASSPTGGYQPQHF.

The V and J genes are TRBV7-9 and TRBJ1-5; 7 nucleotides line up with TRBD1. V trimming: 1 base; J trimming: 2 bases; junction bases outside the gene matches: 5. CDR1 and CDR2 (germline): SEHNR, FQNEAQ (reference sequence). The CDR3 covers 16 residues. CDR3 protein: CASSLGGDRGNQPQHF. The CDR3 DNA sequence: TGTGCCAGCAGCTTAGGGGGAGACAGGGGCAATCAGCCCCAGCATTTT.

V gene TRBV19 combines with J gene TRBJ1-2, with 8 positions matching TRBD1. Germline V CDR1 and CDR2: LNHDA, SQIVND (reference sequence). The J segment lost 4 bases and the V segment lost 3 bases, leaving 4 bases of the junction unmatched. The CDR3 spans 14 residues. The DNA for the CDR3 is TGTGCCAGTAGTATGAGTACAGGGGGCTATGGCTACACCTTC. Its protein product is CASSMSTGGYGYTF. Together with reference TRBV19 and TRBJ1-2, the CDR3 gives the full variable domain: DGGITQSPKYLFRKEGQNVTLSCEQNLNHDAMYWYRQDPGQGLRLIYYSQIVNDFQKGDIAEGYSVSREKKESFPLTVTSAQKNPTAFYLCASSMSTGGYGYTFGSGTRLTVV.

This clone was recorded once. As DNA, the CDR3 is TGCGCCAGCAGCGATCCCGGGACATTTTACGAGCAGTACTTC. Protein: CASSDPGTFYEQYF. This rearrangement joins TRBV5-1 to TRBJ2-7; tentatively, D is TRBD1 (6 bases). Germline CDR1 SGHRS, CDR2 YFSETQ. This CDR3 has 14 amino acids. Trimming stripped 4 bases from V and 4 bases from J, with 15 bases between.

In this sample, this clone turned up a few times. The gene calls are TRBV28 and TRBJ2-7, with 7 bases identical to TRBD1. The CDR3 runs 15 residues. Unmatched junction bases numbered 12, after V lost 6 bases and J lost 4 bases. Germline lookup yields CDR1 MDHEN and CDR2 SYDVKM. CDR3 protein: CASRNSGGRIYEQYF. DNA of the CDR3: TGTGCCAGCAGGAACTCAGGGGGAAGGATATACGAGCAGTACTTC. The full variable domain, completed using reference TRBV28 and TRBJ2-7, is DVKVTQSSRYLVKRTGEKVFLECVQDMDHENMFWYRQDPGLGLRLIYFSYDVKMKEKGDIPEGYSVSREKKERFSLILESASTNQTSMYLCASRNSGGRIYEQYFGPGTRLTVT.

The gene calls are TRBV5-1 and TRBJ2-3; 7 bases are a match to TRBD1. The CDR3 has 16 amino acids. After removal of 0 bases from V and 0 bases from J, the junction contained 4 bases not matched to a gene. The germline V gene encodes CDR1 SGHRS and CDR2 YFSETQ. For the CDR3, the DNA is TGCGCCAGCAGCTTGGAGGGGGCTGGTAGCACAGATACGCAGTATTTT. Its translation is CASSLEGAGSTDTQYF.

The chain is built from TRBV20-1 and TRBJ2-7; the match to TRBD1 covers 11 bases. This CDR3 has 11 amino acids. In germline, CDR1 is DFQATT, CDR2 SNEGSKA (reference sequence). With V trimmed by 7 bases and J by 6 bases, 2 bases remained unmatched. CDR3 residues: CSGDRGAEQYF. In DNA, the CDR3 is TGCAGTGGGGACAGGGGGGCCGAGCAGTACTTC.

CDR3 in DNA: TGTGCCAGCAGGTATGGCGGACAGTCCAACACTGAAGCTTTCTTT. This translates into CASRYGGQSNTEAFF. This chain joins TRBV27 and TRBJ1-1; D may be TRBD1 (6 bases). Germline CDR1 is MNHEY and CDR2 is SMNVEV (reference sequence). The CDR3 length is 15 residues. With 6 bases removed from V and 2 bases from J, the gap between germline ends came to 16 bases.

The chain employs TRBV7-2 and TRBJ2-1; 9 positions match TRBD2. The CDR3 sequence is 18 residues long. The V segment lost 1 base and the J segment 8 bases; nucleotides outside the gene matches: 15. The germline V gene encodes CDR1 SGHTA and CDR2 FQGNSA. CDR3 DNA sequence: TGTGCCAGCAGCTTAGTAAATAGGGGTAGCGGGAGTTCGGATGAGCAGTTCTTC. This encodes CASSLVNRGSGSSDEQFF.

A single count supports this clone. The V and J genes are TRBV6-6 and TRBJ1-2; D remains unclear. Trimming pared 3 bases from V and 0 bases from J, leaving 8 bases between. There are 14 residues in the CDR3. Per germline, CDR1 MNHNY and CDR2 SVGAGI (reference sequence). The CDR3 DNA is TGTGCCAGCAGTTATAGAAGTTCTAACTATGGCTACACCTTC. Translating gives CASSYRSSNYGYTF.

The chain has TRBV28 and TRBJ2-7; 14 bases are shared with TRBD2. V lost 6 bases to trimming and J lost 6 bases; unmatched junction nucleotides: 4. Germline CDR1 is MDHEN and CDR2 is SYDVKM. The CDR3 has 14 amino acids. The CDR3 sequence is CASSPGLAGVEQYF. For the CDR3, the DNA is TGTGCCAGCAGCCCGGGACTAGCGGGAGTCGAGCAGTACTTC.

The chain has TRBV29-1 and TRBJ2-3; 10 nucleotides match TRBD1. Germline CDR1 reads SQVTM; CDR2 reads ANQGSEA. The CDR3 is 14 amino acids. V lost 3 bases and J lost 2; bases outside the gene matches: 2. CDR3 sequence reads: CSVDGTGDTDTQYF. CDR3 sequence (DNA): TGCAGCGTTGACGGGACAGGGGACACAGATACGCAGTATTTT.

V and J are TRBV18 and TRBJ2-1; D remains ambiguous. Trimming took off 4 bases at V and 4 bases at J, with 11 bases between the two ends. CDR1 and CDR2 from the germline V gene are KGHSH and LQKENI. This CDR3 is 14 amino acids long. CDR3 in DNA: TGTGCCAGCTCACGCAGCGACCAATACAATGAGCAGTTCTTC. It encodes CASSRSDQYNEQFF.

Only a few counts were recorded for this clone. The chain is built from TRBV15 and TRBJ1-2, with D perhaps TRBD1 (6 bases). CDR1 is LNHNV, CDR2 YYDKDF, per germline (reference sequence). The CDR3 covers 18 residues. With 1 base removed from V and 4 bases from J, the gap between germline ends came to 22 bases. The CDR3 loop is CATSRGMTGPGFGYGYTF. Written as DNA, the CDR3 is TGTGCCACCAGCAGAGGAATGACAGGCCCTGGATTTGGCTATGGCTACACCTTC.

This chain connects TRBV2 to TRBJ1-1, with no clear D. This CDR3 comprises 14 residues. Germline values: CDR1 SNHLY, CDR2 FYNNEI. Trimming took off 5 bases at V and 4 bases at J, with 14 bases between the two ends. The CDR3 DNA reads TGTGCCAGCAGTCAAGAAAAAGGAGGCACTGAAGCTTTCTTT. Amino acids: CASSQEKGGTEAFF.

V usage is TRBV5-1 and J usage is TRBJ2-1; D uncertain. The CDR3 has 14 residues. CDR1 is SGHRS and CDR2 is YFSETQ in the germline V gene. V was cut by 5 bases and J by 4 bases, with 13 bases left in between. The CDR3 bases are TGCGCCAGCAGGTTTCTACCTTCTTACAATGAGCAGTTCTTC. As protein: CASRFLPSYNEQFF.

The chain is built from TRBV4-3 and TRBJ2-1; 8 nucleotides line up with TRBD1. Germline CDR1 is LGHNA and CDR2 is YSLEER. The CDR3 is 19 residues long. Unmatched junction bases numbered 15, after V lost 3 bases and J lost 2 bases. CDR3 sequence: CASSQRTGFSFPTYNEQFF. The CDR3 bases are TGCGCCAGCAGCCAGAGGACAGGGTTTAGTTTTCCGACCTACAATGAGCAGTTCTTC.

This clone was found once. This rearrangement joins TRBV28 to TRBJ2-1, with TRBD2 matching over 9 bases. The CDR3 sequence is 15 residues long. The V gene's germline CDR1 is MDHEN and CDR2 SYDVKM. V lost 8 bases, J lost 3 bases, and 8 bases stayed unmatched. The CDR3 is CASPPTSGVYNEQFF. CDR3 bases: TGTGCCAGCCCACCGACTAGCGGAGTCTACAATGAGCAGTTCTTC.

V is TRBV6-1 and J is TRBJ2-1, with 9 bases aligning to TRBD1. There are 16 residues in the CDR3. Losses at the gene ends were 7 bases for V and 6 bases for J; bases not matched to a gene: 13. Germline V gene lookup returns CDR1 MNHNS and CDR2 SASEGT. CDR3 DNA: TGTGCCAGCATTGATTTCGCCGGGACAGGGAGCAATGAGCAGTTCTTC. Translation gives CASIDFAGTGSNEQFF.

The V and J genes are TRBV10-3 and TRBJ2-7, with D possibly matching TRBD1 (6 bases). Germline V gene lookup returns CDR1 ENHRY and CDR2 SYGVKD. This CDR3 comprises 15 residues. The V end lost 6 bases, the J end lost 0 bases, and 15 bases lay between the germline ends. The CDR3 is CAIRENTGSSYEQYF. The CDR3 DNA reads TGTGCCATCAGAGAAAATACAGGGAGCTCCTACGAGCAGTACTTC.

V gene TRBV7-8 combines with J gene TRBJ1-2; D might be TRBD1 (6 bases). Deletions cut 6 bases from V and 5 bases from J, with 16 bases between. The CDR3 extends over 14 amino acids. The germline V gene has CDR1 SGHVS and CDR2 FQNEAQ. CDR3 sequence reads: CASRADRFLYGYTF. CDR3 DNA sequence: TGTGCCAGCAGGGCGGACAGATTTTTATATGGCTACACCTTC.